Listed below are T cell receptor beta chains from one sample, sequenced in a study of shared clonotypes between healthy human individuals. The method was immunoSEQ multiplex PCR; TCRdb's version includes in-frame clones alone and lacks a portion of them. The sample consists of millions of clones, around nine tenths of them appearing once. The source material was naive CD4+ T cells sorted from blood. The receptor set was obtained from a man between 18 and 35 years old in good health. CDR3s include the opening cysteine and the closing phenylalanine or tryptophan. The order of the fields is V gene, D gene, CDR3 length, J gene, clone size, CDR3 protein, CDR3 DNA. D genes are given only for firm matches. Some rows have no size entry. The others give once, few or many, or a class for an expanded clone.

TRBV6-5,TRBD1,14,TRBJ1-2,-,CASSYSGTVRGYTF,TGTGCCAGCAGTTACTCCGGGACAGTGCGTGGCTACACCTTC
TRBV2,-,13,TRBJ2-3,-,CASSEERTDTQYF,TGTGCCAGCAGTGAAGAACGCACAGATACGCAGTATTTT
TRBV7-7,TRBD2,15,TRBJ2-5,-,CASSLAGTEKETQYF,TGTGCTAGCAGCCTAGCGGGGACGGAGAAAGAGACCCAGTACTTC
TRBV28,-,11,TRBJ1-2,-,CATSYTGGYTF,TGTGCCACCTCCTATACAGGGGGCTACACCTTC
TRBV11-2,TRBD2,18,TRBJ2-1,-,CASSLLAGGPSSYNEQFF,TGTGCCAGCAGCTTACTAGCGGGAGGCCCCAGCTCCTACAATGAGCAGTTCTTC
TRBV18,-,16,TRBJ2-2,few,CASSPPLTSNTGELFF,TGTGCCAGCTCACCGCCACTTACCTCGAACACCGGGGAGCTGTTTTTT
TRBV2,TRBD1,12,TRBJ1-2,-,CASRRDSDGYTF,TGTGCCAGCAGACGGGACAGCGATGGCTACACCTTC
TRBV27,-,16,TRBJ2-5,-,CASSLRPGFGQETQYF,TGTGCCAGCAGTTTAAGGCCAGGGTTTGGGCAAGAGACCCAGTACTTC
TRBV4-1,TRBD2,22,TRBJ2-2,-,CASSQDNLQDLSGRPSAGELFF,TGCGCCAGCAGCCAAGATAACCTCCAGGACCTTAGCGGGAGGCCGTCGGCCGGGGAGCTGTTTTTT
TRBV30,TRBD1,11,TRBJ1-6,-,CAWTQDRDLHF,TGTGCCTGGACTCAAGACAGGGACCTCCACTTT